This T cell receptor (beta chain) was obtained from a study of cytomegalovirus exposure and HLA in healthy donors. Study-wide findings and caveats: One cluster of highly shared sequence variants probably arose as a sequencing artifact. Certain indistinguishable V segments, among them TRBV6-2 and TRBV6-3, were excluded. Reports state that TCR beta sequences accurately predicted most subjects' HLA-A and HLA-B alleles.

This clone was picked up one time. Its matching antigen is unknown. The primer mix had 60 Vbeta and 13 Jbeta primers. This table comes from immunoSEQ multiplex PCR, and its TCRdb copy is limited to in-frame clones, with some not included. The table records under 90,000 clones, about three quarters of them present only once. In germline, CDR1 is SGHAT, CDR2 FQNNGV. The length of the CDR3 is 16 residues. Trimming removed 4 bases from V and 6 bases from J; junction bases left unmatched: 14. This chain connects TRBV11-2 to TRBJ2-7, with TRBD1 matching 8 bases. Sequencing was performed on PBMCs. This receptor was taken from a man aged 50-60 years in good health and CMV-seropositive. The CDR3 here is CASSSNSGTGPPEQYF. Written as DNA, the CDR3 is TGTGCCAGCAGCTCCAACTCCGGGACAGGTCCTCCCGAGCAGTACTTC.